This T cell receptor beta chain was retrieved from a study of CD8 T cells in Susac syndrome. Trimming cost V 5 bases and J 6 bases; bases outside gene matches: 9. Germline-derived CDR1 and CDR2 are MDHEN and SYDVKM. The CDR3 runs to 15 residues. Relapsing-remitting disease, either stable or active, was present in the treatment-naive patients who were the multiple sclerosis controls. Negative isolation yielded the CD8+ and CD4+ T cells, while FACS enriched the TEMRA cells. RNA totalling roughly 0.45 to 1 ug underwent reverse transcription with random hexamers. TCRdb re-analysed the immunoSEQ multiplex PCR reads in MiXCR, keeping a single row per CDR3 protein. Among some 260,000 distinct CDR3 sequences listed, 80% to 90% were seen once.

This receptor was identified in a human donor with multiple sclerosis. The chain couples TRBV28 to TRBJ2-1; TRBD1 agrees at 8 bases. The sequenced material came from CD8+ T cells from PBMCs. Here the CDR3 DNA reads TGTGCCAGCAGTGTGACAGGGGATCTTATCAATGAGCAGTTCTTC. It codes for CASSVTGDLINEQFF. The full variable domain, with the rest looked up from reference TRBV28 and TRBJ2-1, is DVKVTQSSRYLVKRTGEKVFLECVQDMDHENMFWYRQDPGLGLRLIYFSYDVKMKEKGDIPEGYSVSREKKERFSLILESASTNQTSMYLCASSVTGDLINEQFFGPGTRLTVL.